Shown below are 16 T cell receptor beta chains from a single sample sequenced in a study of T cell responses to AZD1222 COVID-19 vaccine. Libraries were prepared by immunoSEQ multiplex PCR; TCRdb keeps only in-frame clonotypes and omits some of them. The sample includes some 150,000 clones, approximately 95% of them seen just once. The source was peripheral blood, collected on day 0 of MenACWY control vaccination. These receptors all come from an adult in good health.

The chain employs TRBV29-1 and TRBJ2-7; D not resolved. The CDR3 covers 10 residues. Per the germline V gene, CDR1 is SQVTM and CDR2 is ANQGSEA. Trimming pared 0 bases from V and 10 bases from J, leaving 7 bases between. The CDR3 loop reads CSVEEGHQYF. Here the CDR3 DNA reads TGCAGCGTTGAAGAAGGGCACCAGTACTTC.

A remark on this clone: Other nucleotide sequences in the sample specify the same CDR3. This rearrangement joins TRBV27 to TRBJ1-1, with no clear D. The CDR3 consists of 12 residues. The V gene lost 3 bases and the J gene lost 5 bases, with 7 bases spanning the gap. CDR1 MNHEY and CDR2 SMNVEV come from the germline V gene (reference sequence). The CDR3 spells CASSFLGTEAFF. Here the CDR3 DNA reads TGTGCCAGCAGTTTCCTGGGGACTGAAGCTTTCTTT.

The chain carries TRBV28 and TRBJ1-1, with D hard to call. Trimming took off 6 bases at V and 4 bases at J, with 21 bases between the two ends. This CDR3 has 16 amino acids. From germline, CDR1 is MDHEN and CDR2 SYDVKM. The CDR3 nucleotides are TGTGCCAGCAGGGCCGACCGCCCTGAGAGGACCACTGAAGCTTTCTTT. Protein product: CASRADRPERTTEAFF. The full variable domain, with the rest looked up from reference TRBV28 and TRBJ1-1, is DVKVTQSSRYLVKRTGEKVFLECVQDMDHENMFWYRQDPGLGLRLIYFSYDVKMKEKGDIPEGYSVSREKKERFSLILESASTNQTSMYLCASRADRPERTTEAFFGQGTRLTVV.

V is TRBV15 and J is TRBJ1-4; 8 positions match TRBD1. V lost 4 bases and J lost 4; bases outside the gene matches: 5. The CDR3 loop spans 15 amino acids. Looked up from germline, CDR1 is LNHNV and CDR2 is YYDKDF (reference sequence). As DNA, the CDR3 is TGTGCCACCAGCACCGACAGGGGAAGTAATGAAAAACTGTTTTTT. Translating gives CATSTDRGSNEKLFF.

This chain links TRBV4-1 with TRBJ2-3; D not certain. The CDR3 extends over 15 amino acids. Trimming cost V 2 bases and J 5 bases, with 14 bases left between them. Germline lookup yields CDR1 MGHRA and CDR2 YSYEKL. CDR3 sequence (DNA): TGCGCCAGCAGCCAATTAATAGACCCTCGAGATACGCAGTATTTT. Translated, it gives CASSQLIDPRDTQYF.

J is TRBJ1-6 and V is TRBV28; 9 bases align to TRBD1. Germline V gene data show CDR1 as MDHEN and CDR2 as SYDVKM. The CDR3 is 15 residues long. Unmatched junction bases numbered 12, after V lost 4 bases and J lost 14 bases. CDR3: CASSSSGQGLSTLHF. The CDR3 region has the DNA TGTGCCAGCAGTTCATCGGGACAGGGATTAAGTACCCTCCACTTT.

The CDR3 DNA is TGCAGTGCTAGACCAGGGGAGACCCAGTACTTC. Its protein product is CSARPGETQYF. The J gene is TRBJ2-5, the V gene TRBV20-1; D perhaps matches TRBD1 (5 bases). The CDR3 sequence is 11 residues long. Germline-derived CDR1 and CDR2 are DFQATT and SNEGSKA (reference sequence). V gave up 2 bases and J gave up 5 bases, with 6 bases separating them.

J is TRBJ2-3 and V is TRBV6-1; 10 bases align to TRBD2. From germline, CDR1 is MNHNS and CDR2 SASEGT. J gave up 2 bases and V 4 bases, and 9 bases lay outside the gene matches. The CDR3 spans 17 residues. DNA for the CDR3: TGTGCCAGCAGTGCAATTATGACTAGCGGGCACACAGATACGCAGTATTTT. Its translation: CASSAIMTSGHTDTQYF.

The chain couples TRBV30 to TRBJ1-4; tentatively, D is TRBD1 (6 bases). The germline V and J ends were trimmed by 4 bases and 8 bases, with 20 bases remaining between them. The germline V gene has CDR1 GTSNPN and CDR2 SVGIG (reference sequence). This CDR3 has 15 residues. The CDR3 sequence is CAWTQLRGIGEKLFF. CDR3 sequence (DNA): TGTGCCTGGACCCAACTCAGGGGAATAGGGGAAAAACTGTTTTTT. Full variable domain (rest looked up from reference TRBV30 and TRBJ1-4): SQTIHQWPATLVQPVGSPLSLECTVEGTSNPNLYWYRQAAGRGLQLLFYSVGIGQISSEVPQNLSASRPQDRQFILSSKKLLLSDSGFYLCAWTQLRGIGEKLFFGSGTQLSVL.

The CDR3 loop is CASSQGHLAGEETQYF. CDR3 in DNA: TGCGCCAGCAGCCAAGGACATTTAGCGGGGGAAGAGACCCAGTACTTC. This chain uses TRBV4-1 with TRBJ2-5; 9 nucleotides align to TRBD2. Germline CDR1 is MGHRA and CDR2 is YSYEKL. This CDR3 contains 16 residues. V trimming: 1 base; J trimming: 3 bases; junction bases outside the gene matches: 6.

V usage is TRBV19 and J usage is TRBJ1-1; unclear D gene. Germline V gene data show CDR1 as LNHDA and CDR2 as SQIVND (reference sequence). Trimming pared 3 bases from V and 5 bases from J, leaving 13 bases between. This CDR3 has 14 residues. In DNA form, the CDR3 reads TGTGCCAGTAGTATCACTGGGATAGGTACTGAAGCTTTCTTT. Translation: CASSITGIGTEAFF.

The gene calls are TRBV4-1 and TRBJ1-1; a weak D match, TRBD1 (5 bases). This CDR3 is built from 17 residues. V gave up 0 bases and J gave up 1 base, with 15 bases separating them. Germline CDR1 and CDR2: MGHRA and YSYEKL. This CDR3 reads CASSQDGEGLTNTEAFF. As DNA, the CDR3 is TGCGCCAGCAGCCAAGATGGGGAGGGGCTTACGAACACTGAAGCTTTCTTT.

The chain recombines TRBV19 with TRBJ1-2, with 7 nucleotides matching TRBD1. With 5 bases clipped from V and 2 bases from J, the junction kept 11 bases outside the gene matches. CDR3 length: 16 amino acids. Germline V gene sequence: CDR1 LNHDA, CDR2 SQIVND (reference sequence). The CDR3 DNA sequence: TGTGCCAGTAGTTTCCGGGACAGAAAAACCAACTATGGCTACACCTTC. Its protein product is CASSFRDRKTNYGYTF.

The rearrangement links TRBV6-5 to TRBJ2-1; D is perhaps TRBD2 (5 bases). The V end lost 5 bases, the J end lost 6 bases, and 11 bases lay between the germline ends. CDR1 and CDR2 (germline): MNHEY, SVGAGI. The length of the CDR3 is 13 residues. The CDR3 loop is CASSPTNSNEQFF. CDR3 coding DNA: TGTGCCAGCAGTCCGACTAATTCCAATGAGCAGTTCTTC.

The CDR3 region is CATRCGGSQETQYF. The CDR3 nucleotides are TGTGCCACCCGATGCGGGGGGTCCCAAGAGACCCAGTACTTC. The chain combines TRBV24-1 with TRBJ2-5; 8 nucleotides align to TRBD2. The J segment lost 1 base and the V segment lost 9 bases, leaving 6 bases of the junction unmatched. The CDR3 covers 14 residues. Germline loops: CDR1 KGHDR, CDR2 SFDVKD.

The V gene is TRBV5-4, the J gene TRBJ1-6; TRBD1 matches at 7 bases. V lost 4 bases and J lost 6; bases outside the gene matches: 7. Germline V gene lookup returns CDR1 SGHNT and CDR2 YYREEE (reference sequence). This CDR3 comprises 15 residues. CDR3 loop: CASSLRGQANSPLHF. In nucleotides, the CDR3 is TGTGCCAGCAGCCTTAGAGGACAGGCTAATTCACCCCTCCACTTT.